A selection of T cell receptor beta chains follows, all from one sample in a study of shared clonotypes between healthy human individuals. Sequencing used immunoSEQ multiplex PCR; TCRdb keeps in-frame clones, though not all of them. The data contain about 2.4 million clones, 80% to 95% of them singletons. The sample comprised naive CD4+ T cells from PBMCs. The receptors stem from a man younger than 35 in good health. Some clones in this sample may be carry-over from other donors' samples. CDR3s include the opening cysteine and the closing phenylalanine or tryptophan. The order of the fields is clone size, CDR3 length, J gene, D gene, V gene, CDR3 protein, CDR3 DNA. D genes are given only for firm matches. Size is stated for part of the rows, as once, few or many counts, or as a class when the clone is expanded.

>.|15|TRBJ2-1|TRBD2|TRBV5-6
CASSKLAGGLNEQFF
TGTGCCAGCAGTAAGCTAGCGGGAGGACTCAATGAGCAGTTCTTC
>.|14|TRBJ1-2|TRBD1|TRBV4-1
CASSQDQVDRGYTF
TGCGCCAGCAGCCAAGACCAGGTGGACAGGGGCTACACCTTC
>.|18|TRBJ2-3|TRBD2|TRBV7-3
CASSLTPGLAASTDTQYF
TGTGCCAGCAGCTTAACCCCGGGACTAGCGGCTAGCACAGATACGCAGTATTTT
>.|15|TRBJ2-7|.|TRBV6-5
CASSYSASRSYEQYF
TGTGCCAGCAGTTACTCGGCTAGCAGATCCTACGAGCAGTACTTC
>.|14|TRBJ2-7|.|TRBV6-5
CATTGATGSYEQYF
TGTGCCACTACGGGGGCTACGGGTTCCTACGAGCAGTACTTC
>.|15|TRBJ2-1|TRBD1|TRBV7-9
CASSYQGAYYNEQFF
TGTGCCAGCAGCTATCAGGGGGCCTATTACAATGAGCAGTTCTTC
>.|17|TRBJ1-5|TRBD1|TRBV18
CASSPPGTGGRNQPQHF
TGTGCCAGCTCACCACCCGGGACAGGGGGCAGGAATCAGCCCCAGCATTTT
>.|14|TRBJ1-1|.|TRBV5-1
CASNTREGGTEAFF
TGCGCCAGCAATACTAGGGAGGGTGGGACTGAAGCTTTCTTT
>.|14|TRBJ1-1|.|TRBV6-1
CASSATTGTTEAFF
TGTGCCAGCAGTGCTACGACCGGGACCACTGAAGCTTTCTTT
>.|16|TRBJ2-7|TRBD1|TRBV11-2
CASSLIGTGGSYEQYF
TGTGCCAGCAGCTTAATTGGGACAGGGGGCTCCTACGAGCAGTACTTC
>.|13|TRBJ2-7|.|TRBV7-9
CASSRAPSYEQYF
TGTGCCAGCAGTCGGGCCCCCTCCTACGAGCAGTACTTC
>few|13|TRBJ1-1|.|TRBV19
CASTWGGGTEAFF
TGTGCCAGTACCTGGGGAGGGGGAACTGAAGCTTTCTTT
>.|12|TRBJ2-1|TRBD2|TRBV30
CAWNRGGNEQFF
TGTGCCTGGAATCGGGGGGGGAATGAGCAGTTCTTC
>.|17|TRBJ2-3|.|TRBV27
CASTLGGGRLNTDTQYF
TGTGCCAGCACCTTGGGCGGCGGGCGGCTCAACACAGATACGCAGTATTTT
>.|14|TRBJ2-3|.|TRBV6-5
CASSYRHGRDTQYF
TGTGCCAGCAGTTACCGGCACGGGCGGGATACGCAGTATTTT
>.|17|TRBJ2-5|TRBD2|TRBV28
CASISHRGLAEQETQYF
TGTGCCAGCATCTCTCACAGGGGACTAGCGGAACAAGAGACCCAGTACTTC
>.|15|TRBJ2-5|.|TRBV18
CASSLSAGPRVAQYF
TGTGCCAGCTCACTTTCTGCGGGTCCTAGGGTGGCCCAGTACTTC
>.|14|TRBJ1-4|TRBD1|TRBV18
CASSRDRGEEKLFF
TGTGCCAGCTCGCGGGACAGAGGGGAAGAAAAACTGTTTTTT
>.|14|TRBJ1-1|.|TRBV27
CASTALGVNTEAFF
TGTGCCAGCACGGCACTGGGGGTTAACACTGAAGCTTTCTTT
>.|15|TRBJ1-3|.|TRBV7-3
CASSLSPGPGNTIYF
TGTGCCAGCAGCTTATCTCCAGGCCCTGGAAACACCATATATTTT
>.|18|TRBJ2-7|TRBD2|TRBV5-1
CASSIPAGGPGVGYEQYF
TGCGCCAGCAGCATCCCAGCGGGAGGGCCCGGGGTAGGATACGAGCAGTACTTC
>.|14|TRBJ2-3|.|TRBV28
CASTFSSVTDTQYF
TGTGCCAGCACCTTCTCTTCGGTCACAGATACGCAGTATTTT
>.|16|TRBJ2-5|TRBD2|TRBV7-9
CASSARLAAIGETQYF
TGTGCCAGCAGCGCCCGACTAGCCGCCATAGGAGAGACCCAGTACTTC
>once|15|TRBJ2-4|TRBD2|TRBV6-5
CASSSLAGGWNIQYF
TGTGCCAGCAGTTCGCTAGCGGGAGGCTGGAACATTCAGTACTTC
>.|13|TRBJ1-5|.|TRBV15
CATSRVRDQPQHF
TGTGCCACCAGCAGAGTCAGGGATCAGCCCCAGCATTTT
>.|12|TRBJ2-3|.|TRBV5-1
CASSLETDTQYF
TGCGCCAGCAGCCTCGAGACAGATACGCAGTATTTT
>.|14|TRBJ2-7|TRBD2|TRBV7-3
CASSLLAGTHEQYF
TGTGCCAGCAGCTTGCTAGCGGGAACCCACGAGCAGTACTTC
>.|17|TRBJ2-1|.|TRBV4-1
CASSQDDGRVVYNEQFF
TGCGCCAGCAGCCAAGATGATGGCAGGGTGGTCTACAATGAGCAGTTCTTC
>.|13|TRBJ1-1|.|TRBV15
CATSRARTDEAFF
TGTGCCACCAGCAGAGCTAGGACAGATGAAGCTTTCTTT
>.|15|TRBJ1-5|.|TRBV19
CASSITRAGNQPQHF
TGTGCCAGTAGTATTACCAGGGCGGGCAATCAGCCCCAGCATTTT